This record covers a single TCR beta chain. It lacks a known antigen. No much larger clonotype is one base removed from it; base qualities were not supplied. This sample was taken from a study of blood T cell repertoires in COVID-19 (dated by TCRdb to 2020 to 2021). Background on the whole study: Samples from collaborators originated in the United States, Italy and Spain and spanned both the acute and convalescent phases of COVID-19. The prospective study material was composed of cDNA or gDNA derived from T cells, B-cell-depleted T cells, or PBMCs. Subjects who had been exposed to COVID-19, were actively infected with it, or had recovered from it provided the deeply sampled blood TCRbeta repertoires that made up the dataset. The repertoires were made available in a free public database intended to serve as a resource for research on the immune response to SARS-CoV-2. Samples came from the ongoing ImmuneRACE study (first 160 participants) plus 1,254 subjects from 6 global collaborators. Nearly every sample came with metadata listing a de-identified subject ID, COVID-19 status, age in years and sex. Where available, HLA class I and class II types were obtained from metadata supplied by the sample provider rather than from assay-based typing.

TCRbeta CDR3 regions were amplified from genomic DNA using the immunoSEQ Assay, a bias-controlled multiplex PCR. The published analysis was carried out like this. The number of nucleated cells in each sample was estimated by amplification of reference gene primers within the assay. To quantify the absolute abundance of each unique TCRbeta CDR3 rearrangement, sequence reads were collapsed and filtered. Productive Simpson clonality was computed per sample as the square root of Simpson's diversity index over productive rearrangements. In its TCRdb copy, this immuneACCESS table keeps in-frame sequences only and misses some clones. Where compared with another copy, unresolved V genes explain less than half of these, and the others have no known cause. D and trimming come from the DNA, and the V and J calls and clone size come from that table. The sample data list around 80,000 clones, and around 80% of these were observed just once. The ten largest clones represent roughly 20% of the sample.

The research as a whole found: The quantity of clinical and demographic metadata differed by source and by participant and was supplied without curation.

V gives up 10 bases and J gives up 4 bases, and the segment between their germline ends measures 11 bases. From a lookup of the germline V gene, CDR1 and CDR2 are SGHTA and FQGNSA. The CDR3 measures 13 amino acids from cysteine to phenylalanine. Of the read, only the CDR3 DNA is kept; its 39 bases are in frame from base 1. Collaborating institutions collected whole blood in K2EDTA tubes following their own protocols. For TCRbeta analysis, collaborators shipped samples in one of three forms: frozen whole blood, isolated PBMCs, or DNA extracted from either of those sample types. The sequenced material came from peripheral blood. This receptor chain uses TRBV7-2 and TRBJ1-6; a weak D assignment points to TRBD1 (6 bases agree). The TCR was taken from a woman of 80 years or more with active or convalescent COVID-19. CDR3 sequence: CATLGAYNSPLHF. The sequence in DNA is TGTGCCACCCTGGGGGCTTATAATTCACCCCTCCACTTT. The full variable domain, with segments outside the CDR3 supplied by the reference TRBV7-2 and TRBJ1-6 proteins, appears as GAGVSQSPSNKVTEKGKDVELRCDPISGHTALYWYRQSLGQGLEFLIYFQGNSAPDKSGLPSDRFSAERTGGSVSTLTIQRTQQEDSAVYLCATLGAYNSPLHFGNGTRLTVT.